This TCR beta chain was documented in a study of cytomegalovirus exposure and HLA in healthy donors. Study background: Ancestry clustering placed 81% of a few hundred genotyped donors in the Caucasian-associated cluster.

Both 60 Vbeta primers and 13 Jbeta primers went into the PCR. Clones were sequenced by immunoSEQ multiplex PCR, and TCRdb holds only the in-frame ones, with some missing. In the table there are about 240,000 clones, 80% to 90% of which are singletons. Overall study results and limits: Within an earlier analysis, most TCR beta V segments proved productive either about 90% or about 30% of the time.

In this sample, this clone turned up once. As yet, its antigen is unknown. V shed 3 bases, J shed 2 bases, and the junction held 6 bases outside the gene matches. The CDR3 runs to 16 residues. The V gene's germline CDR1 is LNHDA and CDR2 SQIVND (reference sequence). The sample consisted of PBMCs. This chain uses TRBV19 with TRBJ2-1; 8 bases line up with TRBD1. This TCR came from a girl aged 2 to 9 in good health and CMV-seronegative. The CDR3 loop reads CASSMRTGMTYNEQFF. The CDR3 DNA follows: TGTGCCAGTAGTATGCGGACAGGGATGACCTACAATGAGCAGTTCTTC.